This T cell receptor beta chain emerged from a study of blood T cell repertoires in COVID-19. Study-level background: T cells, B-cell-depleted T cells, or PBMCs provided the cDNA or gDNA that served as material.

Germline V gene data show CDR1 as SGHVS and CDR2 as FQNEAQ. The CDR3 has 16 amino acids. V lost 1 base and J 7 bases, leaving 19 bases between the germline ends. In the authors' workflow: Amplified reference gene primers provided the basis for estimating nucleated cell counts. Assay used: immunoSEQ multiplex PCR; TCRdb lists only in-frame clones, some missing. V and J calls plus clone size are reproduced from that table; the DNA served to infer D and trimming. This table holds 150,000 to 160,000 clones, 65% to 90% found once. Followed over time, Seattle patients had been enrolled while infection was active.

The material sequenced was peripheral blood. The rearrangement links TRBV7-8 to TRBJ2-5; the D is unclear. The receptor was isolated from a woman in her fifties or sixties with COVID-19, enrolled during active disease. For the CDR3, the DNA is TGTGCCAGCAGCTTAGTCCTCGGGTCAGCTCAGAGGACCCAGTACTTC. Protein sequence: CASSLVLGSAQRTQYF.